This T cell receptor beta chain is drawn from a study of T cell responses to AZD1222 COVID-19 vaccine. Sequencing used immunoSEQ multiplex PCR; TCRdb keeps in-frame clones, though not all of them. The table lists 100,000 to 150,000 clones, 75% to 90% of them singletons. The CDR3 consists of 14 residues. Germline V CDR1 and CDR2: MNHNS, SASEGT. Trimming removed 3 bases at V and 0 bases at J, with 6 bases between. The specimen comprised peripheral blood, sampled on day 0 of MenACWY control vaccination. The clonotype was recovered from an adult in good health. The gene calls are TRBV6-1 and TRBJ1-5; D gene uncertain. The DNA of the CDR3 is TGTGCCAGCAGTGATCTCTATAGCAATCAGCCCCAGCATTTT. It encodes CASSDLYSNQPQHF.